A single sample is the source of the 9 T cell receptor beta chains below, sequenced in a study of neurological immune-mediated disorders. TCRdb reprocessed the 5' RACE reads with MiXCR, giving one entry per CDR3 protein. This table has tens of thousands of distinct CDR3 sequences, about 4% appearing once. Sequencing was performed on PBMCs. The receptors shown here come from a young man with multiple sclerosis.

In its sample, this clonotype was seen a few times. The chain has TRBV4-2 and TRBJ2-2; 14 positions agree with TRBD2. With 8 bases clipped from V and 3 bases from J, the junction kept 11 bases outside the gene matches. CDR1 LGHNA and CDR2 YNFKEQ come from the germline V gene. The length of the CDR3 is 18 residues. CDR3 sequence: CASLPVTSGGGHTGELFF. CDR3 sequence (DNA): TGTGCCAGCTTACCCGTGACTAGCGGGGGGGGACACACCGGGGAGCTGTTTTTT.

In this sample, this clonotype turned up many times. The chain uses TRBV5-1 and TRBJ2-2, with 10 nucleotides matching TRBD1. The CDR3 loop spans 15 amino acids. Germline CDR1 is SGHRS and CDR2 is YFSETQ. Losses at the gene ends were 4 bases for V and 5 bases for J; bases not matched to a gene: 5. DNA of the CDR3: TGCGCCAGCAGCGCGGGACAGGGGTTAACCGGGGAGCTGTTTTTT. This sequence encodes CASSAGQGLTGELFF.

This clonotype has ten or more counts. The chain recombines TRBV14 with TRBJ1-2, with D perhaps TRBD1 (6 bases). The germline V gene encodes CDR1 SGHDN and CDR2 FVKESK. The CDR3 is 14 amino acids. V was shortened by 4 bases and J by 0 bases, with 9 bases between the two germline ends. The CDR3 nucleotides are TGTGCCAGCAGCCGGAGGGGGACTAACTATGGCTACACCTTC. Protein: CASSRRGTNYGYTF.

This clonotype has at least ten counts. This chain connects TRBV5-1 to TRBJ2-1; D unresolved. Trimming cost V 0 bases and J 9 bases, with 10 bases left between them. This CDR3 has 13 amino acids. Germline V lookup: CDR1 SGHRS, CDR2 YFSETQ. For the CDR3, the DNA is TGCGCCAGCAGCTTGGTTGGCGAAATTGAGCAGTTCTTC. As protein: CASSLVGEIEQFF.

This clonotype was seen ten or more times. This sequence joins TRBV2 and TRBJ2-5; D possibly corresponds to TRBD2 (7 bases). Trimming pared 7 bases from V and 0 bases from J, leaving 12 bases between. Germline V gene lookup returns CDR1 SNHLY and CDR2 FYNNEI. CDR3 length: 14 residues. CDR3 amino acids: CASKGGGHQETQYF. The CDR3 DNA reads as TGTGCCAGCAAGGGCGGGGGCCACCAAGAGACCCAGTACTTC.

This clonotype has a count of ten or more. The chain recombines TRBV5-1 with TRBJ1-1; D not resolved. V lost 4 bases and J lost 0, with 10 bases in between. CDR3 length equals 14 residues. In germline, CDR1 is SGHRS, CDR2 YFSETQ. For the CDR3, the DNA is TGCGCCAGCAGCGATAGGACGGTGAACACTGAAGCTTTCTTT. Its translation is CASSDRTVNTEAFF.

This clonotype was recorded many times. V usage is TRBV12-3 or TRBV12-4 and J usage is TRBJ1-1; maybe TRBD1 (5 bases). The CDR3 spans 15 residues. The germline V and J ends were trimmed by 6 bases and 0 bases, with 14 bases remaining between them. In DNA, the CDR3 is TGTGCCAGCAGCTGGGACGGATTCATGAACACTGAAGCTTTCTTT. This sequence encodes CASSWDGFMNTEAFF.

This clonotype was observed a few times. The chain links TRBV6-6 to TRBJ2-7, with 7 bases lining up with TRBD1. Germline CDR1 and CDR2: MNHNY and SVGAGI (reference sequence). V dropped 6 bases and J dropped 0; count of bases not matched to a gene: 11. This CDR3 region has 16 residues. CDR3 in amino acids: CASRHTYGTVSYEQYF. CDR3 DNA sequence: TGTGCCAGCAGGCATACGTACGGGACAGTCTCCTACGAGCAGTACTTC.

This clonotype has at least ten counts. The V gene is TRBV5-1, the J gene TRBJ2-1; 9 bases are shared with TRBD1. Germline CDR1 reads SGHRS; CDR2 reads YFSETQ. The CDR3 runs to 15 residues. The ends lost 4 bases at V and 7 bases at J; junction bases unmatched: 9. The CDR3 DNA follows: TGCGCCAGCAGCCAGGGGACAGGGACGTCAAATGAGCAGTTCTTC. Translation gives CASSQGTGTSNEQFF.